This T cell receptor (beta chain) derives from a study of T-cell memory formation after mild COVID-19. Study at large: TCR clustering was largely donor specific. Overall study results and limits: Among clones peaking at day 37 in the second wave, SARS-CoV-2 specificity remained unconfirmed. Memory from before infection featured some responding clones, which suggests cross-reactive memory joined.

This clonotype was counted a few times. Its target is unknown. V was pared by 3 bases and J by 3 bases, with 6 bases between. The CDR3 has 13 amino acids. TCRdb reanalysed the 5' RACE reads using MiXCR and keeps one entry per CDR3 protein. The profile shows a few hundred thousand distinct CDR3 sequences, approximately 9% of them singletons. The sample consisted of PBMCs or a T cell subset sorted from them (not recorded which). This clonotype originated in a man aged 18 to 29 who had mild COVID-19 (a few samples of this study predate the infection). Cell type and time point are not known. The gene calls are TRBV12-3 or TRBV12-4 and TRBJ1-3; no reliable D call. This CDR3 is CASSFSIGNTIYF. CDR3 DNA: TGTGCCAGCAGTTTTTCTATTGGAAACACCATATATTTT.